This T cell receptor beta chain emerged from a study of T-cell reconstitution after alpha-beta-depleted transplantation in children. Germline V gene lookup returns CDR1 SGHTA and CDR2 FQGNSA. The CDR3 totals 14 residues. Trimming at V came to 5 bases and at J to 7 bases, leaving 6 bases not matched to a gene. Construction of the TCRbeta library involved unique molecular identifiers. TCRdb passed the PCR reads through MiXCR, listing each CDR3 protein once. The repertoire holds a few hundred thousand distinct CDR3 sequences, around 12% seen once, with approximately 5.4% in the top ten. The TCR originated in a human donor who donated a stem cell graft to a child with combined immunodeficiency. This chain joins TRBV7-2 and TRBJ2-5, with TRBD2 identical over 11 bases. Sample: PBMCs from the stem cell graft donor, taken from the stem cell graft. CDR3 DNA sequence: TGTGCCAGCAGCCCGGGACTAGCGGTGCCGACCCAGTACTTC. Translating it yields CASSPGLAVPTQYF. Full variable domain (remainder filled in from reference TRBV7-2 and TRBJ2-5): GAGVSQSPSNKVTEKGKDVELRCDPISGHTALYWYRQSLGQGLEFLIYFQGNSAPDKSGLPSDRFSAERTGGSVSTLTIQRTQQEDSAVYLCASSPGLAVPTQYFGPGTRLLVL.